The rows below give T cell receptor beta chains drawn from one sample of a study of shared clonotypes between healthy human individuals. The data were produced by immunoSEQ multiplex PCR, yet TCRdb's version contains in-frame clones alone and is incomplete. Here the sample spans 1.5 million to 2.5 million clones, about 95% being singletons. The sequenced sample was naive CD8+ T cells sorted from blood. Receptors originate from a man between 18 and 35 years old in good health. Each CDR3 is given with its conserved first and last residue. A D gene is named only where the DNA matches it firmly. Only some rows state a clone size, as once, few, many or a class for expanded clones.

TRBV5-1,TRBJ2-5,TRBD2,NA,CASSDPTSGGQETQYF,TGCGCCAGCAGCGACCCGACTAGCGGGGGGCAAGAGACCCAGTACTTC
TRBV28,TRBJ1-5,NA,NA,CASSYASGSQPQHF,TGTGCCAGCAGTTACGCATCTGGGTCTCAGCCCCAGCATTTT
TRBV7-9,TRBJ2-7,NA,NA,CASSQGPLTYEQYF,TGTGCCAGCAGCCAGGGGCCGCTTACCTACGAGCAGTACTTC
TRBV7-9,TRBJ1-2,TRBD1,NA,CASSTQGNYGYTF,TGTGCCAGCAGCACACAGGGGAATTATGGCTACACCTTC
TRBV6-6,TRBJ2-7,NA,NA,CASSYGTLNEQYF,TGTGCCAGCAGTTACGGTACCTTAAACGAGCAGTACTTC
TRBV11-2,TRBJ2-7,TRBD1,once,CASSSFRGTEDYEQYF,TGTGCCAGCAGCTCGTTCCGTGGGACAGAAGACTACGAGCAGTACTTC
TRBV18,TRBJ2-2,NA,NA,CASSPLSRVHTGELFF,TGTGCCAGCTCACCTCTCAGCAGGGTGCACACCGGGGAGCTGTTTTTT
TRBV27,TRBJ2-7,TRBD1,NA,CASSFQPGTGVSYEQYF,TGTGCCAGCAGTTTTCAGCCCGGGACAGGCGTTAGTTACGAGCAGTACTTC
TRBV4-1,TRBJ2-7,NA,NA,CASSHSGTGSYEQYF,TGCGCCAGCAGCCATTCCGGGACGGGCTCCTACGAGCAGTACTTC
TRBV5-6,TRBJ2-5,NA,NA,CASSFRDLRETQYF,TGTGCCAGCAGCTTCCGGGACTTGAGGGAGACCCAGTACTTC
TRBV7-8,TRBJ2-1,NA,NA,CASSLVDRRVENEQFF,TGTGCCAGCAGCTTAGTGGATCGGAGGGTTGAGAATGAGCAGTTCTTC
TRBV6-5,TRBJ1-6,NA,NA,CASSYSKSGNNSPLHF,TGTGCCAGCAGTTACTCGAAGTCGGGAAATAATTCACCCCTCCACTTT
TRBV15,TRBJ2-7,TRBD1,NA,CATSGELITGTGVNEQYF,TGTGCCACCAGCGGAGAACTAATCACCGGGACAGGGGTGAACGAGCAGTACTTC
TRBV19,TRBJ1-5,NA,NA,CASSIPLPGIRGLNQPQHF,TGTGCCAGTAGTATTCCCCTCCCCGGGATCCGAGGGTTGAATCAGCCCCAGCATTTT
TRBV2,TRBJ2-1,NA,once,CASTWERSTYNEQFF,TGTGCCAGCACGTGGGAACGGAGTACCTACAATGAGCAGTTCTTC
TRBV9,TRBJ1-1,NA,NA,CASSVGASPNTEAFF,TGTGCCAGCAGCGTAGGGGCCAGCCCTAACACTGAAGCTTTCTTT
TRBV15,TRBJ1-6,TRBD1,NA,CATSADRGLGSPLHF,TGTGCCACCAGCGCCGACAGGGGGCTAGGATCACCCCTCCACTTT
TRBV2,TRBJ1-5,NA,NA,CASSEPRGGGSNQPQHF,TGTGCCAGCAGTGAACCCCGTGGAGGGGGAAGCAATCAGCCCCAGCATTTT
TRBV7-8,TRBJ1-5,NA,once,CASSLEASGNQPQHF,TGTGCCAGCAGCTTAGAAGCCTCAGGGAATCAGCCCCAGCATTTT
TRBV30,TRBJ1-1,TRBD1,NA,CAWSVGQGALNTEAFF,TGTGCCTGGAGTGTAGGACAGGGGGCCCTGAACACTGAAGCTTTCTTT